The 13 T cell receptor beta chains below all came from one sample that was sequenced in a study of blood T cell repertoires in COVID-19. The assay was immunoSEQ multiplex PCR, and TCRdb's table has in-frame clones only and misses some. This sample carries around 150,000 clones, roughly four fifths of them seen once, and the ten largest clones take approximately 6.6%. Sequencing was done on a sample of peripheral blood. All receptors come from a human donor in a cohort sampled during active COVID-19.

The chain links TRBV7-2 to TRBJ1-2, with D possibly being TRBD1 (6 bases). The CDR3 is 17 amino acids. V was clipped by 1 base and J by 8 bases, with 23 bases between them. CDR1 and CDR2 from the germline V gene are SGHTA and FQGNSA. CDR3 coding DNA: TGTGCCAGCAGCTTAGACAGTACAGGGTTTTCAGGAGAAGGCTACACCTTC. It is translated as CASSLDSTGFSGEGYTF.

The J gene is TRBJ2-1, the V gene TRBV24-1; 9 bases are shared with TRBD2. Trimming removed 4 bases from V and 6 bases from J; junction bases left unmatched: 9. Germline V gene sequence: CDR1 KGHDR, CDR2 SFDVKD. This CDR3 comprises 16 residues. The CDR3 DNA sequence: TGTGCCACCAGTGACTCCAAGCGGGGGGCACTCAATGAGCAGTTCTTC. Protein sequence: CATSDSKRGALNEQFF.

This clone was found a few times. This rearrangement joins TRBV10-3 to TRBJ1-5; 8 bases match TRBD1. The CDR3 is made up of 14 amino acids. With 5 bases clipped from V and 4 bases from J, the junction kept 4 bases outside the gene matches. CDR1 is ENHRY and CDR2 is SYGVKD in the germline V gene. CDR3 protein: CAISRTGTNQPQHF. In DNA, the CDR3 is TGTGCCATCAGTCGGACAGGGACGAATCAGCCCCAGCATTTT.

This clone has just one count. Other DNA sequences in the same sample also yield this CDR3. The rearrangement uses TRBV11-2 and TRBJ2-7; TRBD1 is a possible D gene (6 bases). Per the germline V gene, CDR1 is SGHAT and CDR2 is FQNNGV. The V end lost 5 bases, the J end lost 7 bases, and 9 bases lay between the germline ends. This CDR3 comprises 11 residues. CDR3 protein: CASSIQGEQYF. The CDR3 DNA reads as TGTGCCAGCAGCATACAGGGTGAGCAGTACTTC.

The chain uses TRBV12-3 or TRBV12-4 and TRBJ2-2, with D maybe TRBD1 (5 bases). The germline V and J ends were trimmed by 3 bases and 4 bases, with 6 bases remaining between them. This CDR3 is 13 amino acids long. Written as DNA, the CDR3 is TGTGCCAGCAGTTTCAGGGCCACCGGGGAGCTGTTTTTT. Encoded protein: CASSFRATGELFF.

This chain connects TRBV30 to TRBJ2-1; D remains unclear. Germline CDR1 GTSNPN, CDR2 SVGIG (reference sequence). Deletions cut 5 bases from V and 5 bases from J, with 7 bases between. CDR3 length: 11 residues. CDR3: CAWAVDNEQFF. The CDR3 DNA reads as TGTGCCTGGGCAGTCGACAATGAGCAGTTCTTC.

The chain is built from TRBV15 and TRBJ1-2, with TRBD1 as a possible D gene (6 bases). CDR3 size: 12 residues. V lost 4 bases to trimming and J lost 7 bases, with 10 bases between them. In germline, CDR1 is LNHNV, CDR2 YYDKDF (reference sequence). CDR3 DNA sequence: TGTGCCACCAGCAAGGCAGGGGTTGGCTACACCTTC. The encoded protein is CATSKAGVGYTF.

The chain links TRBV5-4 to TRBJ2-5, with 7 bases matching TRBD1. The germline V gene encodes CDR1 SGHNT and CDR2 YYREEE (reference sequence). V gave up 4 bases and J gave up 4 bases; unmatched junction bases: 13. The CDR3 spans 16 residues. The CDR3: CASSPTRQGGSETQYF. DNA of the CDR3: TGTGCCAGCAGCCCAACGCGACAGGGTGGTTCAGAGACCCAGTACTTC.

The chain links TRBV20-1 to TRBJ1-6, with TRBD1 matching over 10 bases. Trimming at V came to 3 bases and at J to 7 bases, leaving 3 bases not matched to a gene. The length of the CDR3 is 14 residues. Germline V gene data show CDR1 as DFQATT and CDR2 as SNEGSKA (reference sequence). This CDR3 is CSASRDRGNSPLHF. CDR3 DNA: TGCAGTGCTAGTAGGGACAGGGGAAATTCACCCCTCCACTTT.

The J gene is TRBJ2-7, the V gene TRBV7-6; D might be TRBD1 (5 bases). Germline-derived CDR1 and CDR2 are SGHVS and FNYEAQ. Trimming removed 1 base at V and 3 bases at J, with 10 bases between. There are 14 residues in the CDR3. The CDR3 is CASSLGTGYYEQYF. The CDR3, as DNA: TGTGCCAGCAGCTTAGGAACAGGCTACTACGAGCAGTACTTC.

The chain has TRBV10-3 and TRBJ2-2, with 8 positions matching TRBD1. Trimming took 5 bases from V and 6 from J; bases not matched to a gene: 5. The CDR3 extends over 14 amino acids. The germline CDR1 and CDR2 sequences are ENHRY and SYGVKD. CDR3 sequence reads: CAISLSTGAGELFF. The CDR3 DNA is TGTGCCATCAGTTTATCGACAGGGGCCGGGGAGCTGTTTTTT.

V usage is TRBV6-2 or TRBV6-3 and J usage is TRBJ1-2, with 9 nucleotides matching TRBD1. The trim removed 5 bases at V and 2 bases at J, leaving 12 bases unmatched. CDR3 length equals 17 residues. The V gene's germline CDR1 is MNHEY and CDR2 SVGEGT. This CDR3 is CASSGRQGDSPNYGYTF. CDR3 nucleotide sequence: TGTGCCAGCAGTGGGCGACAGGGGGACTCTCCGAACTATGGCTACACCTTC.

The J gene is TRBJ1-1, the V gene TRBV3-1 (or the pseudogene TRBV3-2), with 7 positions matching TRBD1. The V and J ends lost 5 bases and 10 bases, in that order; junction bases with no gene match: 7. Per germline, CDR1 LGHDT and CDR2 YNNKEL (reference sequence). The CDR3 totals 12 residues. The CDR3 DNA is TGTGCCAGCAGCGACCCAGGGACAGTAGCTTTCTTT. Protein: CASSDPGTVAFF.